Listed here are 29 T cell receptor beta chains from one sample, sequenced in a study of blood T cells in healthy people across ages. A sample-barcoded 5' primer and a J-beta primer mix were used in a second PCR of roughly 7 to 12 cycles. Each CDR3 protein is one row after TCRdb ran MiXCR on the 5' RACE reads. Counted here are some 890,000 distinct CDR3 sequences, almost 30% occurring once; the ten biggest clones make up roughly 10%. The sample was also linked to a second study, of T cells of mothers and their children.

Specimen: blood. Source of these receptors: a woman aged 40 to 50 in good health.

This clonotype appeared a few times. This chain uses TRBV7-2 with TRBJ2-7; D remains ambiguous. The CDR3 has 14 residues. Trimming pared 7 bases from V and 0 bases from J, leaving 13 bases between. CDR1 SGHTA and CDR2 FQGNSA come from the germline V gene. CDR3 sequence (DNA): TGTGCCAGCACCCTGGGGTGGAGCTCCTACGAGCAGTACTTC. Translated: CASTLGWSSYEQYF.

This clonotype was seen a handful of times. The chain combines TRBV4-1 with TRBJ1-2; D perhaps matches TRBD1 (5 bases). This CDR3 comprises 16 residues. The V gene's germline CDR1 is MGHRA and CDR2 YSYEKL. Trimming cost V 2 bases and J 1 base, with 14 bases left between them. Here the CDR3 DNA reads TGCGCCAGCAGCCAATCGCGGCAGGGCGGTAACTATGGCTACACCTTC. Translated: CASSQSRQGGNYGYTF.

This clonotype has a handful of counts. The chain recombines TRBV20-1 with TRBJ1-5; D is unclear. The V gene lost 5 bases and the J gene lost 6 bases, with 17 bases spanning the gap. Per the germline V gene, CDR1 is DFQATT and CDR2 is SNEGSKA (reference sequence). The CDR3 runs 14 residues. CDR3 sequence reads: CSAPPAAGRQPQHF. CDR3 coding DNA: TGCAGTGCTCCGCCTGCAGCCGGCCGTCAGCCCCAGCATTTT.

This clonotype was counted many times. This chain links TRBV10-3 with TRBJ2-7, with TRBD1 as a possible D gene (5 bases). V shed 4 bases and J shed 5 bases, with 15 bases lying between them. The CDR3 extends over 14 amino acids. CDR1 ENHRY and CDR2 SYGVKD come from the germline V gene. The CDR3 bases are TGTGCCATCAGTGGCCCTGACAGTTCCGACGAGCAGTACTTC. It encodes CAISGPDSSDEQYF.

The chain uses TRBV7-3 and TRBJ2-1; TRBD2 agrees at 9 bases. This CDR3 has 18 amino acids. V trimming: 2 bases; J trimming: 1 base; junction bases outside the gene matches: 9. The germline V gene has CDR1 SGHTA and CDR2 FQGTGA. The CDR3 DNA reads TGTGCCAGCAGCTTAGTGGGCGGGGGGGCAAGTTCCTACAATGAGCAGTTCTTC. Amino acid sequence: CASSLVGGGASSYNEQFF.

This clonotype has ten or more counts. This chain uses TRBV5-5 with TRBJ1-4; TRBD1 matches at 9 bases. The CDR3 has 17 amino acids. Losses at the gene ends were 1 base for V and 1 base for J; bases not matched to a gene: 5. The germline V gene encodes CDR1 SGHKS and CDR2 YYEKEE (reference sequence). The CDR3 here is CASSLLRGQGTNEKLFF. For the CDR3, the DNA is TGTGCCAGCAGCTTGTTGCGGGGACAGGGAACTAATGAAAAACTGTTTTTT.

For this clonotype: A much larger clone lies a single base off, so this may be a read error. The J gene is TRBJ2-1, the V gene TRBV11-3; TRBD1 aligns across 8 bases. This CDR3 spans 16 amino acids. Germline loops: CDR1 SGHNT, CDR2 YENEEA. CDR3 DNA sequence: TGTGCCGGCAGCTACCCCCAACAGGGGGTCTACAATGAGCAGTTCTTC. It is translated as CAGSYPQQGVYNEQFF.

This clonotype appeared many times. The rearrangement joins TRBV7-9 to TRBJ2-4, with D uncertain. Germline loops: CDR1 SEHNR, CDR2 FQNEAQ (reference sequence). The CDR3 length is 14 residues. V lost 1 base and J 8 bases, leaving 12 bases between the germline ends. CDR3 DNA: TGTGCCAGCAGCTTAGTATCCCCTCGGGACATTCAGTACTTC. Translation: CASSLVSPRDIQYF.

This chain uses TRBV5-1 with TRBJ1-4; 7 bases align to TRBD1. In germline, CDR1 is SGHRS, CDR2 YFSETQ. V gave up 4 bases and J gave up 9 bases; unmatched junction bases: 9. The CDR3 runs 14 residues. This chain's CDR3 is CASSRDSTSQKLFF. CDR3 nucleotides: TGCGCCAGCAGCCGGGACAGTACGTCCCAAAAACTGTTTTTT.

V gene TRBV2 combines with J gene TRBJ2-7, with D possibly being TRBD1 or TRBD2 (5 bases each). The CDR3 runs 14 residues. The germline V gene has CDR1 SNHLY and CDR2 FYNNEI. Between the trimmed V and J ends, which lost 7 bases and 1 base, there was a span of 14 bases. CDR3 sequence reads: CASTPGAESYEQYF. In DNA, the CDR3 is TGTGCCAGCACCCCCGGGGCAGAGTCCTACGAGCAGTACTTC.

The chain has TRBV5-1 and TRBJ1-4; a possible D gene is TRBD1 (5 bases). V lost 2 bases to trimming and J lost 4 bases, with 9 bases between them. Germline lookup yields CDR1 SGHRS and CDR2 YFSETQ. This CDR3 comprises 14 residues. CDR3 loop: CASSFGTDNEKLFF. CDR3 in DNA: TGCGCCAGCAGCTTCGGGACTGATAATGAAAAACTGTTTTTT.

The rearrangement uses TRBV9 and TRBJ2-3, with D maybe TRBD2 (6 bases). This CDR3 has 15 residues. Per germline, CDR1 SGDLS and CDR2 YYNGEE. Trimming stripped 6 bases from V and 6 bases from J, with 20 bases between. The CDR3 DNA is TGTGCCAGCAATAAGGGCGGGACCGGAGGGGATACGCAGTATTTT. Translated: CASNKGGTGGDTQYF.

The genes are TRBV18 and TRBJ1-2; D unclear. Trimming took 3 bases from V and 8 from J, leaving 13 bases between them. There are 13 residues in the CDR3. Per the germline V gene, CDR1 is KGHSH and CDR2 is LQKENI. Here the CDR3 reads CASSPNSERGYTF. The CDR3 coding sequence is TGTGCCAGCTCACCGAACTCAGAGAGGGGCTACACCTTC.

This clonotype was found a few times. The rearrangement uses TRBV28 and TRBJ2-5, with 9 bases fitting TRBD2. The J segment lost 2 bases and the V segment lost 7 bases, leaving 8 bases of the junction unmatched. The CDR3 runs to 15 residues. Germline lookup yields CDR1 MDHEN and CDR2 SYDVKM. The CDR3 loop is CASTSSGGSQETQYF. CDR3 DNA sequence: TGTGCCAGCACCTCAAGCGGGGGGTCTCAAGAGACCCAGTACTTC.

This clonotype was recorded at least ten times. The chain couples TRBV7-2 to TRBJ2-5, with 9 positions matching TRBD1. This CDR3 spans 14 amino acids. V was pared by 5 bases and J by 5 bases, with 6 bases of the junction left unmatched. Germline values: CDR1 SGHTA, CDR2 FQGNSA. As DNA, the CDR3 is TGTGCCAGCAGCATGGGACAGGGAGGCGAGACCCAGTACTTC. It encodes CASSMGQGGETQYF.

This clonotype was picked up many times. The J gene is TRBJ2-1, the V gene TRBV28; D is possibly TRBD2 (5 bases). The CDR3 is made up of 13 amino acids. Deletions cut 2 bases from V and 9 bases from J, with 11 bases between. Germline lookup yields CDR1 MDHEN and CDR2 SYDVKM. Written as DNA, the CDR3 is TGTGCCAGCAGTTTAGAACTAGTAGTTGAGCAGTTCTTC. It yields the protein CASSLELVVEQFF.

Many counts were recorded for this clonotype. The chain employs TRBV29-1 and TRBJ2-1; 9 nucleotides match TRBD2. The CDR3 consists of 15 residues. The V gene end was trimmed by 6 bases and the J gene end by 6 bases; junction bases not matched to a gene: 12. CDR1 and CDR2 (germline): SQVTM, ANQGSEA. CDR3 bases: TGCAGCGTATTAGCGGGGGTGATGCCCATCAATGAGCAGTTCTTC. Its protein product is CSVLAGVMPINEQFF.

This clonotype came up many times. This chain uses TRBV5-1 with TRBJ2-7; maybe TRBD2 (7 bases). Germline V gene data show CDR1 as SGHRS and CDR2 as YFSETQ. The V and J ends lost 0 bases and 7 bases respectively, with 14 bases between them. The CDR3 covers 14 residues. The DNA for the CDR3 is TGCGCCAGCAGCTTGGGGGGGGGCGCTTGGGAGCAGTACTTC. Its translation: CASSLGGGAWEQYF.

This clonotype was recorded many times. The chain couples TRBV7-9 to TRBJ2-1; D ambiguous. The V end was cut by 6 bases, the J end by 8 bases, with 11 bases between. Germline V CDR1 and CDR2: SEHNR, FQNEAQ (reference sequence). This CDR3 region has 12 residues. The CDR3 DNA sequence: TGTGCCAGCAGTTCCCTAGGAGATGAGCAGTTCTTC. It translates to CASSSLGDEQFF.

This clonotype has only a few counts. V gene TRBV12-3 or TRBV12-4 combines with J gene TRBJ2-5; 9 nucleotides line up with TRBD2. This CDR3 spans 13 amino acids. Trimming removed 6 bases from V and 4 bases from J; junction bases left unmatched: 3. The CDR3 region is CASRPSGAETQYF. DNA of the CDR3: TGTGCCAGCAGACCTAGCGGGGCAGAGACCCAGTACTTC.

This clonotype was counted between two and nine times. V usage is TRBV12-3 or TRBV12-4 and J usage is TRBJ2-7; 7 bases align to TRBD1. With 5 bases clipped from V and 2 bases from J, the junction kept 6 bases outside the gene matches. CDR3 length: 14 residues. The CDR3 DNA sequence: TGTGCCAGCAGTACCCACAGGGGAGCCTACGAGCAGTACTTC. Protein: CASSTHRGAYEQYF.

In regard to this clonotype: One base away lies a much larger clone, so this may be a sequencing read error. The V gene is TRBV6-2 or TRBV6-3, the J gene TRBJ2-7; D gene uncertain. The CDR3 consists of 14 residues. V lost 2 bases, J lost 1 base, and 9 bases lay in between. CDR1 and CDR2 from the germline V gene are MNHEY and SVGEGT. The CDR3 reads CASSYTIQSYEQYF. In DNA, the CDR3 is TGTGCCAGCAGTTACACGATACAGTCCTACGAGCAGTACTTC.

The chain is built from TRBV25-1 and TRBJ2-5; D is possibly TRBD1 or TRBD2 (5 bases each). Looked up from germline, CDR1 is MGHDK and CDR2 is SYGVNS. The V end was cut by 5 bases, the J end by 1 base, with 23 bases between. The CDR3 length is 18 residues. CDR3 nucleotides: TGTGCCAGCAGTTTATATGGGGGAAGCAGGCTCCTCCAAGAGACCCAGTACTTC. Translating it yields CASSLYGGSRLLQETQYF. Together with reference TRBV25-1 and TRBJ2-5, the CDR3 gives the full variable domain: EADIYQTPRYLVIGTGKKITLECSQTMGHDKMYWYQQDPGMELHLIHYSYGVNSTEKGDLSSESTVSRIRTEHFPLTLESARPSHTSQYLCASSLYGGSRLLQETQYFGPGTRLLVL.

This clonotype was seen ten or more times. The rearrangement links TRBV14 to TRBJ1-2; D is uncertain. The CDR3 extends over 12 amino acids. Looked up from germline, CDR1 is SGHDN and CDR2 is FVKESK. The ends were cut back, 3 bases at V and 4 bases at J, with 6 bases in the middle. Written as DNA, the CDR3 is TGTGCCAGCAGCCAGAGAACCTATGGCTACACCTTC. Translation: CASSQRTYGYTF.

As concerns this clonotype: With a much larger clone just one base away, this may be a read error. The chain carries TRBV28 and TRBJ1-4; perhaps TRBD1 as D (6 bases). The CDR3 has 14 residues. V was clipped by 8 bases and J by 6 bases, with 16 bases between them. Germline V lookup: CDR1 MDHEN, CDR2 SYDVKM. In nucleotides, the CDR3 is TGTGCCAGCCACCGGGGGGCTTCTCATGAAAAACTGTTTTTT. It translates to CASHRGASHEKLFF.

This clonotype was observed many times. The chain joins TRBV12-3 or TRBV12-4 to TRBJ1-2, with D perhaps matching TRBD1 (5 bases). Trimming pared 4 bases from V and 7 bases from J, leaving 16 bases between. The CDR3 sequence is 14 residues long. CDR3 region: CASSSRRVTGGYTF. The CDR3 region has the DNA TGTGCCAGCAGTTCCCGCAGGGTCACAGGTGGCTACACCTTC.

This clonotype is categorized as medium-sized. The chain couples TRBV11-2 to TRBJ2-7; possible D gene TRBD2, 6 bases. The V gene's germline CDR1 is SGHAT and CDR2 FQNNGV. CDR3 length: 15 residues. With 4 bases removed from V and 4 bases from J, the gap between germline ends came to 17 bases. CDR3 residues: CASSWATGLQYEQYF. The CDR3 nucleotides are TGTGCCAGCAGCTGGGCCACGGGACTTCAGTACGAGCAGTACTTC.

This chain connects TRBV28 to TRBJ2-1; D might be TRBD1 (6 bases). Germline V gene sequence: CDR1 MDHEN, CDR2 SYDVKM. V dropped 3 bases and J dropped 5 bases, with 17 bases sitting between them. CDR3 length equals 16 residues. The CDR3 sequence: CASSLPPRDKDNEQFF. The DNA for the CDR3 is TGTGCCAGCAGTTTGCCTCCCCGGGACAAGGACAATGAGCAGTTCTTC.

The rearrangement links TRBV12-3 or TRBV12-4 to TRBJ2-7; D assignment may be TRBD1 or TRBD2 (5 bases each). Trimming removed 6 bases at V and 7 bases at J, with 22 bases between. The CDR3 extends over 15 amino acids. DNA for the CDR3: TGTGCCAGCAGCTTGAGGGGAACCAATTCGGGGGAGCAGTACTTC. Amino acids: CASSLRGTNSGEQYF.